This TCR beta chain appears in the sequencing data of a study of OX40 agonist ivuxolimab in advanced cancers. On the study more broadly: Ivuxolimab, an antibody that agonizes OX40 (CD134), was administered to the patients. Patients enrolled in dose escalation were diagnosed with hepatocellular carcinoma, melanoma, renal cell or head and neck cancer.

A note on this clone: Antigen unknown.

V was cut by 3 bases and J by 4 bases, with 12 bases left in between. Germline V gene lookup returns CDR1 MDHEN and CDR2 SYDVKM. The CDR3 has 15 residues. Overall study results and limits: No antigen was identified for the clonally expanded peripheral T cells.

On cycle 4 day 1 and cycle 7 day 1, as well as at baseline, blood was sampled. The assay was immunoSEQ multiplex PCR, and TCRdb's table has in-frame clones only and misses some. The data contain 90,000 to 95,000 clones, about 90% of them singletons. V gene TRBV28 combines with J gene TRBJ1-4; D gene ambiguous. This material consisted of CD4+ or CD8+ T cells sorted from blood, taken in a trial of the OX40 agonist ivuxolimab. The receptor comes from an adult with an advanced solid tumor such as melanoma, head and neck, liver or kidney cancer. DNA for the CDR3: TGTGCCAGCAGTTTTTTGAGGGCTGGTAATGAAAAACTGTTTTTT. Amino acids: CASSFLRAGNEKLFF.